These T cell receptor beta chains were read from a single sample in a study of Ad26.COV2.S vaccination and SARS-CoV-2 variants. TCRdb keeps only in-frame clones here, not all; method: immunoSEQ multiplex PCR. The table includes approximately 400,000 clones, roughly 84% detected once. Sample: peripheral blood, taken in a trial of Ad26.COV2.S vaccine versus placebo. The receptors originated from a person between 18 and 65 years old who received the Ad26.COV2.S COVID-19 vaccine or a placebo. Both conserved end residues are part of each CDR3. A D gene is named only where the DNA matches it firmly. The size of a clone is reported for some rows only, either as once, few or many, or as a class for expanded clones.

j_call: TRBJ1-5; v_call: TRBV19; clone_size: .; d_call: .; cdr3_nt: TGTGCCAGTATTGAATTCGGTTCCCCGGCCGGCAATCAGCCCCAGCATTTT; cdr3_aa: CASIEFGSPAGNQPQHF
j_call: TRBJ2-7; v_call: TRBV10-1; clone_size: .; d_call: .; cdr3_nt: TGCGCCAGCAGCGGGACACCGACCTACGAGCAGTACTTC; cdr3_aa: CASSGTPTYEQYF
j_call: TRBJ2-1; v_call: TRBV10-3; clone_size: .; d_call: TRBD2; cdr3_nt: TGTGCCATCAGTAGAGTAGCGGGGGACTACAATGAGCAGTTCTTC; cdr3_aa: CAISRVAGDYNEQFF
j_call: TRBJ2-1; v_call: TRBV4-1; clone_size: .; d_call: .; cdr3_nt: TGCGCCAGCAGCCGTCCACTTGCTGAGCAGTTCTTC; cdr3_aa: CASSRPLAEQFF
j_call: TRBJ2-2; v_call: TRBV28; clone_size: .; d_call: .; cdr3_nt: TGTGCCAGCAGCTCCGGGCGATCGAACACCGGGGAGCTGTTTTTT; cdr3_aa: CASSSGRSNTGELFF
j_call: TRBJ2-3; v_call: TRBV4-1; clone_size: .; d_call: .; cdr3_nt: TGCGCCAGCAGCCAAGCAGCGGCAAGAGATACGCAGTATTTT; cdr3_aa: CASSQAAARDTQYF
j_call: TRBJ2-7; v_call: TRBV16; clone_size: .; d_call: .; cdr3_nt: TGTGCCAGCAGCCAATCTAGCCGAGGCTCGGTGTACGAGCAGTACTTC; cdr3_aa: CASSQSSRGSVYEQYF
j_call: TRBJ1-4; v_call: TRBV7-9; clone_size: .; d_call: .; cdr3_nt: TGTGCCAGCAGCTCCCCTTGGGGAGGGCAGAATGAAAAACTGTTTTTT; cdr3_aa: CASSSPWGGQNEKLFF
j_call: TRBJ1-1; v_call: TRBV28; clone_size: .; d_call: .; cdr3_nt: TGTGCCAGCAGCCCCACCAGGGAAGCTTTCTTT; cdr3_aa: CASSPTREAFF
j_call: TRBJ2-7; v_call: TRBV28; clone_size: .; d_call: .; cdr3_nt: TGTGCCAGCCTGGGCCCGGTCCGCTACGAGCAGTACTTC; cdr3_aa: CASLGPVRYEQYF
j_call: TRBJ1-2; v_call: TRBV5-4; clone_size: .; d_call: .; cdr3_nt: TGTGCCAGCAGCTTCGAGGGGAGCTATGGCTACACCTTC; cdr3_aa: CASSFEGSYGYTF
j_call: TRBJ1-1; v_call: TRBV19; clone_size: .; d_call: .; cdr3_nt: TGTGCCAGGGAACAGAACACTGAAGCTTTCTTT; cdr3_aa: CAREQNTEAFF
j_call: TRBJ1-4; v_call: TRBV7-9; clone_size: .; d_call: TRBD1; cdr3_nt: TGTGCCAGCAGCTCGTACCTGGCAGGGGGAGTAGAAAAACTGTTTTTT; cdr3_aa: CASSSYLAGGVEKLFF
j_call: TRBJ2-2; v_call: TRBV6-1; clone_size: few; d_call: .; cdr3_nt: TGTGCCAGCAGTGAAGGGGGCTCCCTCAGGGAGCTGTTTTTT; cdr3_aa: CASSEGGSLRELFF
j_call: TRBJ1-1; v_call: TRBV29-1; clone_size: .; d_call: .; cdr3_nt: TGCAGCGTTGTGGGTCAGGGAGGGATGTCAGCTTTCTTT; cdr3_aa: CSVVGQGGMSAFF
j_call: TRBJ1-1; v_call: TRBV7-2; clone_size: .; d_call: .; cdr3_nt: TGTGCCAGCAGCTTAGAATGGTCTCGCACTGAAGCTTTCTTT; cdr3_aa: CASSLEWSRTEAFF
j_call: TRBJ1-2; v_call: TRBV18; clone_size: .; d_call: .; cdr3_nt: TGTGCCAGCTCACCACAGAGAGTCTATGGCTACACCTTC; cdr3_aa: CASSPQRVYGYTF
j_call: TRBJ2-3; v_call: TRBV14; clone_size: once; d_call: .; cdr3_nt: TGTGCCAGCAGCCAAGATAGGCGACTAGAAGGCACAGATACGCAGTATTTT; cdr3_aa: CASSQDRRLEGTDTQYF
j_call: TRBJ1-1; v_call: TRBV3-1/TRBV3-2; clone_size: .; d_call: .; cdr3_nt: TGTGCCAGCAGCCAAGAGAAAGAGTGGACGGACACTGAAGCTTTCTTT; cdr3_aa: CASSQEKEWTDTEAFF
j_call: TRBJ2-5; v_call: TRBV5-1; clone_size: few; d_call: .; cdr3_nt: TGCGCCAGCAGCTTACCCGGGGAAGAGACCCAGTACTTC; cdr3_aa: CASSLPGEETQYF
j_call: TRBJ1-2; v_call: TRBV28; clone_size: .; d_call: .; cdr3_nt: TGTGCCAGCAGGCCGCCCGGGGACGGCTACACCTTC; cdr3_aa: CASRPPGDGYTF
j_call: TRBJ2-7; v_call: TRBV7-2; clone_size: .; d_call: .; cdr3_nt: TGTGCCAGCAGCTTTGGGACTCTCTACGAGCAGTACTTC; cdr3_aa: CASSFGTLYEQYF
j_call: TRBJ1-1; v_call: TRBV7-9; clone_size: .; d_call: TRBD1; cdr3_nt: TGTGCCAGCAGGTATAGCACAGGGGGTGAAGCTTTCTTT; cdr3_aa: CASRYSTGGEAFF
j_call: TRBJ1-5; v_call: TRBV6-2/TRBV6-3; clone_size: .; d_call: .; cdr3_nt: TGTGCCAGCAGTGAGGTTAATTTGGCCCAGCCCCAGCATTTT; cdr3_aa: CASSEVNLAQPQHF
j_call: TRBJ2-1; v_call: TRBV5-8; clone_size: .; d_call: .; cdr3_nt: TGTGCCAGCAGCAAAGGGACTCGAGACAATGAGCAGTTCTTC; cdr3_aa: CASSKGTRDNEQFF
j_call: TRBJ2-7; v_call: TRBV5-1; clone_size: .; d_call: TRBD2; cdr3_nt: TGCGCCAGCAGCTTGGGCACAGCGGGACTCAACGAGCAGTACTTC; cdr3_aa: CASSLGTAGLNEQYF
j_call: TRBJ2-7; v_call: TRBV20-1; clone_size: .; d_call: .; cdr3_nt: TGCAGTGCTAGTGGGCAGAGAGGGGAGGAGCAGTACTTC; cdr3_aa: CSASGQRGEEQYF
j_call: TRBJ1-3; v_call: TRBV4-1; clone_size: once; d_call: .; cdr3_nt: TGCGCCAGCAGCCAAGATCGCTTCCGATTTTGGGGGAACACCATATATTTT; cdr3_aa: CASSQDRFRFWGNTIYF
j_call: TRBJ2-7; v_call: TRBV18; clone_size: .; d_call: .; cdr3_nt: TGTGCCAGCTCTCGCGGGACGGACACTTCCTACGAGCAGTACTTC; cdr3_aa: CASSRGTDTSYEQYF
j_call: TRBJ1-6; v_call: TRBV2; clone_size: .; d_call: .; cdr3_nt: TGTGCCAGCAGCGCCCCGGGACCTCCGATCTATAATTCACCCCTCCACTTT; cdr3_aa: CASSAPGPPIYNSPLHF
j_call: TRBJ2-7; v_call: TRBV18; clone_size: .; d_call: TRBD1; cdr3_nt: TGTGCCAGCTCACCTCCCCGGGACAGGGGAGGCGAGCAGTACTTC; cdr3_aa: CASSPPRDRGGEQYF
j_call: TRBJ1-6; v_call: TRBV30; clone_size: .; d_call: .; cdr3_nt: TGTGCCTGGAAAAGTAGGCAGACCTCACCCCTCCACTTT; cdr3_aa: CAWKSRQTSPLHF
j_call: TRBJ2-3; v_call: TRBV30; clone_size: .; d_call: .; cdr3_nt: TGTGCCTGGGGCTTAGAGAGCACAGATACGCAGTATTTT; cdr3_aa: CAWGLESTDTQYF
j_call: TRBJ2-1; v_call: TRBV2; clone_size: .; d_call: TRBD2; cdr3_nt: TGTGCCAGCAGCCTAGGGAGCGGGGTCAATGAGCAGTTCTTC; cdr3_aa: CASSLGSGVNEQFF
j_call: TRBJ2-7; v_call: TRBV6-5; clone_size: .; d_call: TRBD2; cdr3_nt: TGTGCCAGCAGTTCGACTAGCGGGGGTACTCACGAGCAGTACTTC; cdr3_aa: CASSSTSGGTHEQYF
j_call: TRBJ2-3; v_call: TRBV5-8; clone_size: .; d_call: TRBD2; cdr3_nt: TGTGCCAGCAGCGCAATAACGGGGGGGCCCACAGATACGCAGTATTTT; cdr3_aa: CASSAITGGPTDTQYF
j_call: TRBJ2-5; v_call: TRBV7-6; clone_size: .; d_call: TRBD2; cdr3_nt: TGTGCCAGCAGCCGTCTCCGTCCTAGCGGACCCCAAGAGACCCAGTACTTC; cdr3_aa: CASSRLRPSGPQETQYF
j_call: TRBJ1-2; v_call: TRBV19; clone_size: .; d_call: .; cdr3_nt: TGTGCCAGTAGCCTCAGAGCTTCTAACTATGGCTACACCTTC; cdr3_aa: CASSLRASNYGYTF
j_call: TRBJ2-2; v_call: TRBV19; clone_size: .; d_call: .; cdr3_nt: TGTGCCAGTTTGGGCGTGGGTCCTGGGGAGCTGTTTTTT; cdr3_aa: CASLGVGPGELFF
j_call: TRBJ1-5; v_call: TRBV7-9; clone_size: .; d_call: .; cdr3_nt: TGTGCCAGCAGCTCAGGAGGGTCCTATAGCAATCAGCCCCAGCATTTT; cdr3_aa: CASSSGGSYSNQPQHF
j_call: TRBJ1-1; v_call: TRBV5-4; clone_size: few; d_call: .; cdr3_nt: TGTGCCAGCACCCTCCTTCCGTGGGGGCGCAATAACACTGAAGCTTTCTTT; cdr3_aa: CASTLLPWGRNNTEAFF
j_call: TRBJ2-5; v_call: TRBV6-2/TRBV6-3; clone_size: few; d_call: TRBD2; cdr3_nt: TGTGCCAGCAGTTACTCGATTAGCGGGGGGGCGACCCAGTACTTC; cdr3_aa: CASSYSISGGATQYF
j_call: TRBJ1-1; v_call: TRBV28; clone_size: few; d_call: .; cdr3_nt: TGTGCCCACGGGGCAGGGTCGATTGAAGCTTTCTTT; cdr3_aa: CAHGAGSIEAFF
j_call: TRBJ1-6; v_call: TRBV13; clone_size: few; d_call: .; cdr3_nt: TGTGCCAGCAGCTCCGGCAGGGCTTCTGATAATTCACCCCTCCACTTT; cdr3_aa: CASSSGRASDNSPLHF
j_call: TRBJ2-7; v_call: TRBV19; clone_size: .; d_call: TRBD1; cdr3_nt: TGTGCCAGTAGTAGCCGGACAGGGGCCTACGAGCAGTACTTC; cdr3_aa: CASSSRTGAYEQYF
j_call: TRBJ2-2; v_call: TRBV11-3; clone_size: .; d_call: TRBD1; cdr3_nt: TGTGCCAGCAGTCAAAAGGCGACAGGGCCGAACACCGGGGAGCTGTTTTTT; cdr3_aa: CASSQKATGPNTGELFF
j_call: TRBJ2-1; v_call: TRBV5-1; clone_size: few; d_call: TRBD2; cdr3_nt: TGCGCCAGCAGCTTGAAGCGGGAGAACAATGAGCAGTTCTTC; cdr3_aa: CASSLKRENNEQFF
j_call: TRBJ2-5; v_call: TRBV9; clone_size: .; d_call: TRBD1; cdr3_nt: TGTGCCAGCAGCATGGGACAGGGGGCTTTCCAAGAGACCCAGTACTTC; cdr3_aa: CASSMGQGAFQETQYF
j_call: TRBJ2-5; v_call: TRBV6-5; clone_size: once; d_call: TRBD1; cdr3_nt: TGTGCCAGCAGTCCCCGCAGGGACAGGGGAGAGACCCAGTACTTC; cdr3_aa: CASSPRRDRGETQYF
j_call: TRBJ2-5; v_call: TRBV4-3; clone_size: .; d_call: .; cdr3_nt: TGCGCCAGCAGCCACAGTCTTCAAGAGACCCAGTACTTC; cdr3_aa: CASSHSLQETQYF
j_call: TRBJ2-7; v_call: TRBV27; clone_size: .; d_call: TRBD2; cdr3_nt: TGTGCCAGCAGTCTCGCTATGACGGGAGGGCCCCACGAGCAGTACTTC; cdr3_aa: CASSLAMTGGPHEQYF
j_call: TRBJ2-7; v_call: TRBV19; clone_size: .; d_call: .; cdr3_nt: TGTGCCAGTAGTATACGACAGGACTCCTACGAGCAGTACTTC; cdr3_aa: CASSIRQDSYEQYF
j_call: TRBJ2-7; v_call: TRBV7-2; clone_size: .; d_call: .; cdr3_nt: TGTGCCAGCAGGAAAGAGGCGGGAAGCTCCTACGAGCAGTACTTC; cdr3_aa: CASRKEAGSSYEQYF
j_call: TRBJ2-7; v_call: TRBV7-8; clone_size: .; d_call: .; cdr3_nt: TGTGCCAGCAGTTTGACGGCCACTTACGAGCAGTACTTC; cdr3_aa: CASSLTATYEQYF
j_call: TRBJ1-5; v_call: TRBV6-5; clone_size: .; d_call: TRBD1; cdr3_nt: TGTGCCAGCAGTTACTCGACAGGGGTGGGTCAGCCCCAGCATTTT; cdr3_aa: CASSYSTGVGQPQHF
j_call: TRBJ1-5; v_call: TRBV14; clone_size: .; d_call: .; cdr3_nt: TGTGCCAGCAGCCAAGATAGGAATCAGCCCCAGCATTTT; cdr3_aa: CASSQDRNQPQHF